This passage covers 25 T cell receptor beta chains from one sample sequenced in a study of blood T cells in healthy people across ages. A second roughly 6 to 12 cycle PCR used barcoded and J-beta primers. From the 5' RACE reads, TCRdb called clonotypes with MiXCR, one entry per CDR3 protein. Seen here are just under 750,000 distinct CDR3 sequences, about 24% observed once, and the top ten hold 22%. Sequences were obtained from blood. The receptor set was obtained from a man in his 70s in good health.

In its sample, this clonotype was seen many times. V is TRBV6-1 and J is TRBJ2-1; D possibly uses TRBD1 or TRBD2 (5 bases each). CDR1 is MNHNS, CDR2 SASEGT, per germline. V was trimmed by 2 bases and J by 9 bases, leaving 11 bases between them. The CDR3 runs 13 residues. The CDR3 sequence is CASSETRGSEQFF. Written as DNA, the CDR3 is TGTGCCAGCAGTGAAACTCGGGGCAGTGAGCAGTTCTTC.

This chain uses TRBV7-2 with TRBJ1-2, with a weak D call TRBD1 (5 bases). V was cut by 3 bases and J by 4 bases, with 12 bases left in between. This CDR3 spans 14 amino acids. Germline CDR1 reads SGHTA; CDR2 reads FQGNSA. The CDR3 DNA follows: TGTGCCAGCAGCTTCAGCAGGGACCTCTATGGCTACACCTTC. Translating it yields CASSFSRDLYGYTF.

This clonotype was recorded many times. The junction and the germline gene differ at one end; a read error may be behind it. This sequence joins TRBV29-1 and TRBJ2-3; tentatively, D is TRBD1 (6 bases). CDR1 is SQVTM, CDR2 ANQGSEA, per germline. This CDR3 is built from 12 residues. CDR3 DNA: TGCAGCGGTGAACAGGGCCAGGGTACGCAGTATTTT. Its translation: CSGEQGQGTQYF.

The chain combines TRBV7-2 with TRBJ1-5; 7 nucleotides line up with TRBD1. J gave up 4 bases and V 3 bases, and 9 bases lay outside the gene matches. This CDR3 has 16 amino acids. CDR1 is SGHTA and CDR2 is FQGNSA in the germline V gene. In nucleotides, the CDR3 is TGTGCCAGCAGCTTCCGCCCAGGGGGACGGAATCAGCCCCAGCATTTT. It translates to CASSFRPGGRNQPQHF.

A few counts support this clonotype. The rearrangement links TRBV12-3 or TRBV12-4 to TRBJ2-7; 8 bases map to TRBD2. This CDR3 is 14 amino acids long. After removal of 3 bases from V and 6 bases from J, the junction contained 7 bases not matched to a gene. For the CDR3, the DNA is TGTGCCAGCAGTTTTCGGCGGGGGGCTTTCGAGCAGTACTTC. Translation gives CASSFRRGAFEQYF.

CDR3: CASSFDRGREDNEQYV. In nucleotides, the CDR3 is TGTGCCAGCAGCTTTGACAGGGGGCGCGAAGATAACGAGCAGTACGTC. The chain uses TRBV7-9 and TRBJ2-7, with 10 positions matching TRBD1. The V and J ends lost 3 bases and 5 bases, in that order; junction bases with no gene match: 10. The CDR3 sequence is 16 residues long. Germline V gives CDR1 SEHNR, CDR2 FQNEAQ (reference sequence).

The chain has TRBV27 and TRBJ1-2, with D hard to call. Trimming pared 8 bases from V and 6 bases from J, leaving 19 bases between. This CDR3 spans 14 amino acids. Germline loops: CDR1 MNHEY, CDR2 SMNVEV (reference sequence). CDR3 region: CASRVVGERDGYTF. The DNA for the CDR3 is TGTGCCAGCCGCGTAGTGGGCGAGAGGGATGGCTACACCTTC.

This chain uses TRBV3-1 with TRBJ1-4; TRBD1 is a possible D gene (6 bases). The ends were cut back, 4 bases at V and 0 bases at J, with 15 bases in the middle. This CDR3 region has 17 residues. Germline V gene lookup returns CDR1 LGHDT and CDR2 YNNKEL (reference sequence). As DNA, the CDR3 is TGTGCCAGCAGCCCAGACGGACAGTTCGCAACTAATGAAAAACTGTTTTTT. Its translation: CASSPDGQFATNEKLFF.

As DNA, the CDR3 is TGCAGTGCTAGAGCCAGACGAACCTTATCTGGCTACACCTTC. Amino acid sequence: CSARARRTLSGYTF. The gene calls are TRBV20-1 and TRBJ1-2; D is undetermined. With 1 base removed from V and 7 bases from J, the gap between germline ends came to 16 bases. CDR1 is DFQATT, CDR2 SNEGSKA, per germline (reference sequence). The CDR3 spans 14 residues.

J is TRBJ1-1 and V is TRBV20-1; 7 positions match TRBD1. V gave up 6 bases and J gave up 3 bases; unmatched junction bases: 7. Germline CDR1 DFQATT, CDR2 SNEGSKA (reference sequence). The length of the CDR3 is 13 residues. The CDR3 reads CSAKYTGDTEAFF. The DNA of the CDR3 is TGCAGTGCAAAATATACAGGGGACACTGAAGCTTTCTTT.

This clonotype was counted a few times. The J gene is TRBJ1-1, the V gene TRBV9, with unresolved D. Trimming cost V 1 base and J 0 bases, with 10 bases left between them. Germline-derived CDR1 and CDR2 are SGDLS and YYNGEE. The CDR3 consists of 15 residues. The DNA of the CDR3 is TGTGCCAGCAGCGTAACTCACAACCTGAACACTGAAGCTTTCTTT. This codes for CASSVTHNLNTEAFF.

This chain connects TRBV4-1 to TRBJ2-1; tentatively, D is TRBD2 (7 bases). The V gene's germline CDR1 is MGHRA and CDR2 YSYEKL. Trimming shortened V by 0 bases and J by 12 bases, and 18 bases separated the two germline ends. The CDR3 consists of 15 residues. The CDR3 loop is CASSQDEASGGGQFF. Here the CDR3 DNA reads TGCGCCAGCAGCCAAGATGAGGCTAGCGGAGGGGGGCAGTTCTTC.

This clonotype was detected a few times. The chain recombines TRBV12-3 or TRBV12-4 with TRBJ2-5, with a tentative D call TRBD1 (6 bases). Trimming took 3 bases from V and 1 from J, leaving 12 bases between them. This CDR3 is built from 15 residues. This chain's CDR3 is CASSFVGAPQETQYF. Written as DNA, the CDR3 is TGTGCCAGCAGTTTTGTGGGGGCCCCCCAAGAGACCCAGTACTTC.

CDR3 DNA sequence: TGTGCCAGCAGCCCGGGACCGATGGGGGTAGCTTTCTTT. It translates to CASSPGPMGVAFF. V gene TRBV5-5 combines with J gene TRBJ1-1; tentative D call: TRBD1 (5 bases). V lost 4 bases and J lost 10, with 17 bases in between. From germline, CDR1 is SGHKS and CDR2 YYEKEE (reference sequence). CDR3 length equals 13 residues.

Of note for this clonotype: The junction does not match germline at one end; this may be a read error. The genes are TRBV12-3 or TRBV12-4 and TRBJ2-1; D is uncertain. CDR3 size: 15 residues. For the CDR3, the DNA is TGTGCCGGCAGTCTCGTATCCCAGGTATACAATGAGCAGTTCTTC. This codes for CAGSLVSQVYNEQFF.

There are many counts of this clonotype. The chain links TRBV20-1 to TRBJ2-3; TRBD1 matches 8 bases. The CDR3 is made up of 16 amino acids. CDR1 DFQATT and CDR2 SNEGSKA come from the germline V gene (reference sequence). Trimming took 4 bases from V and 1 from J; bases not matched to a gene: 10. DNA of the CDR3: TGCAGTGCTACCGCATCACAGGGGGAGGGCACAGATACGCAGTATTTT. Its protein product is CSATASQGEGTDTQYF.

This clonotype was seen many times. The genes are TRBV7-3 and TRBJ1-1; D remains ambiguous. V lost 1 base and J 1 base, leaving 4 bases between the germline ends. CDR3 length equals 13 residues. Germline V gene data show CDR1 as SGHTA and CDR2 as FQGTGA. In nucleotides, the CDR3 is TGTGCCAGCAGCTTAATCCGGAACACTGAAGCTTTCTTT. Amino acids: CASSLIRNTEAFF.

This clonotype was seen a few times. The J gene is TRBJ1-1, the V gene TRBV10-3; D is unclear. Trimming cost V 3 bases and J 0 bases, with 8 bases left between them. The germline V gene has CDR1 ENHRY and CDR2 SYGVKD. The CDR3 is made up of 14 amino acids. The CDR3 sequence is CAISENSMNTEAFF. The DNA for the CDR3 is TGTGCCATCAGTGAAAATTCCATGAACACTGAAGCTTTCTTT.

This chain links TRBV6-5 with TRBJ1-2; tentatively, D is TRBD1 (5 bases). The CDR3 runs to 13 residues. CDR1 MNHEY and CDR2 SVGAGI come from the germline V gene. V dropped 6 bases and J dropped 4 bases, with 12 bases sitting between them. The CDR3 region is CASSRTGLYGYTF. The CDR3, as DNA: TGTGCCAGCAGCCGTACAGGCCTCTATGGCTACACCTTC.

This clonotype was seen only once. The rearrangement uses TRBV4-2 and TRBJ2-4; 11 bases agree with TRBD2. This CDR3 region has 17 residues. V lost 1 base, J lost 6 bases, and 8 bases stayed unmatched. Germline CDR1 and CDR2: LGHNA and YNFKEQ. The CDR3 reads CASSQGGTSGSGNIQYF. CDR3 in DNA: TGTGCCAGCAGCCAAGGGGGGACTAGCGGTTCTGGAAACATTCAGTACTTC.

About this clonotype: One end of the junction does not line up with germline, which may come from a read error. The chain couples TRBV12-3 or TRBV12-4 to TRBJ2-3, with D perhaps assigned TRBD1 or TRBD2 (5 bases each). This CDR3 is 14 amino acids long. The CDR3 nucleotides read TGTGCCAGCAGTACCCGACGGGGCGCAGATGCGCAGTATTTT. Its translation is CASSTRRGADAQYF.

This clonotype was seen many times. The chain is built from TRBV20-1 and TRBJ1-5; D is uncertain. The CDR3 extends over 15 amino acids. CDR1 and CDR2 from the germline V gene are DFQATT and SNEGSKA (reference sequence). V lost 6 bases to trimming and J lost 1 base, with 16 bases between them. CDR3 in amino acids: CSAPHGAGSNQPQHF. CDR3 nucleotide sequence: TGCAGTGCGCCGCATGGTGCGGGGAGCAATCAGCCCCAGCATTTT.

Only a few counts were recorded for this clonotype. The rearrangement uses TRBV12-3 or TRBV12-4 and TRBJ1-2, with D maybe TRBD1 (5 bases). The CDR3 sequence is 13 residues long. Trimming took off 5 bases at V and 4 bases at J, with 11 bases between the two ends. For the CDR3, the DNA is TGTGCCAGCAGTCATGGACAAATCTATGGCTACACCTTC. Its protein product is CASSHGQIYGYTF.

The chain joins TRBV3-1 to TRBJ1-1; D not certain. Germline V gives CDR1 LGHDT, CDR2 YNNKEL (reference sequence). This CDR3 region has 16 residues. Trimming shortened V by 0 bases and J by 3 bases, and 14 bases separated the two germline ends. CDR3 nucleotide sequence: TGTGCCAGCAGCCAAGATTTGTCCCCTAGGGACACTGAAGCTTTCTTT. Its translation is CASSQDLSPRDTEAFF.

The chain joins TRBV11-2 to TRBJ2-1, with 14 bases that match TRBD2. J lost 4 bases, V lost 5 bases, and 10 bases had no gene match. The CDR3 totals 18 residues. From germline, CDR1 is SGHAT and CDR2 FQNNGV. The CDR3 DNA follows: TGTGCCAGCAGCCCAGGGACTAGCGGGGGCCTACGATACAATGAGCAGTTCTTC. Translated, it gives CASSPGTSGGLRYNEQFF. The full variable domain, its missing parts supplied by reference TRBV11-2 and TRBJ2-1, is EAGVAQSPRYKIIEKRQSVAFWCNPISGHATLYWYQQILGQGPKLLIQFQNNGVVDDSQLPKDRFSAERLKGVDSTLKIQPAKLEDSAVYLCASSPGTSGGLRYNEQFFGPGTRLTVL.